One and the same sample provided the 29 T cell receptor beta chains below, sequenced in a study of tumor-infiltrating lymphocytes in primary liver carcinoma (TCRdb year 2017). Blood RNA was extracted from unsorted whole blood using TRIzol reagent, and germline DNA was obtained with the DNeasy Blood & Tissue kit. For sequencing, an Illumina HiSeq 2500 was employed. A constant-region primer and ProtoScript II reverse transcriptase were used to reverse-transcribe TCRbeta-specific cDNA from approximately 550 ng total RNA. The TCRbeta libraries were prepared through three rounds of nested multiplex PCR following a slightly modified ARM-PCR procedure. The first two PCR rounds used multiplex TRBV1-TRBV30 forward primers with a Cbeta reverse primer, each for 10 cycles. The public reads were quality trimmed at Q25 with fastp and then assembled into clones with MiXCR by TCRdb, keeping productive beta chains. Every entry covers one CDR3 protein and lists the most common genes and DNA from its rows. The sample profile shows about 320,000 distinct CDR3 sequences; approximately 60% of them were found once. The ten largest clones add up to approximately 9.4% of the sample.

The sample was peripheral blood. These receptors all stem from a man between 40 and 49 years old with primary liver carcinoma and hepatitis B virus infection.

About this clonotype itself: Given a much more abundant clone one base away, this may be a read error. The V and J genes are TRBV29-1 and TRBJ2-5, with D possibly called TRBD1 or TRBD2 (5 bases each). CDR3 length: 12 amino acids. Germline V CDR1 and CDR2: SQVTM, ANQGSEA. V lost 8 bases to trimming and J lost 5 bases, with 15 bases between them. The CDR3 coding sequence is TGCAGCACCGGGGCCTCAGGCGAGACCCAGTACTTC. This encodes CSTGASGETQYF.

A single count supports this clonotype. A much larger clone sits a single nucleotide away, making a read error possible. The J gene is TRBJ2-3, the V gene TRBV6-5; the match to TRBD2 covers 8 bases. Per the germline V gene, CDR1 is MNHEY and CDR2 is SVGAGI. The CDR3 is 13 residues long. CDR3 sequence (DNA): TGTGCCAGCATTCAAGCGGGAGAAGATACGCACTATTTT. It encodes CASIQAGEDTHYF.

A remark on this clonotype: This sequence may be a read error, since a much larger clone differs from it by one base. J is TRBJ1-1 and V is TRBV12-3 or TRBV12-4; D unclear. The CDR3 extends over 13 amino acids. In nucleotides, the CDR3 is TGTGCCAGCAGTTCCCGAGAGGGAACTGAAGCTCTCTTT. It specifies CASSSREGTEALF.

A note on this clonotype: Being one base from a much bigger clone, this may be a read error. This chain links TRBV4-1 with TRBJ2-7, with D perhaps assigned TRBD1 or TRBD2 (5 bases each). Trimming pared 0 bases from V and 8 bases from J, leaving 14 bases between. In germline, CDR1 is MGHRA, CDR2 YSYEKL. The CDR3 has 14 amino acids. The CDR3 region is CASSQEEGTYKQYF. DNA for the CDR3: TGCGCCAGCAGCCAAGAAGAGGGGACGTACAAGCAGTACTTC.

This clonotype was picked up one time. The CDR3 DNA reads TGCAGCGTTGCCAGACTAGCGGGGAATGAGCAGTTCTTC. Translating it yields CSVARLAGNEQFF. The chain links TRBV29-1 to TRBJ2-1; 11 bases are a match to TRBD2. With 4 bases clipped from V and 7 bases from J, the junction kept 3 bases outside the gene matches. Germline CDR1 is SQVTM and CDR2 is ANQGSEA. The CDR3 is 13 amino acids.

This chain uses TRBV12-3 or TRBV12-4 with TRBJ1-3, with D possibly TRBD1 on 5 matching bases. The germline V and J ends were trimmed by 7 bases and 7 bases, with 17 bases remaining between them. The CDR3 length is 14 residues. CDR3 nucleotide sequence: TGTGCCAGCACCTCGTGGGACTCGATTAACACCATATATTTT. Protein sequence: CASTSWDSINTIYF.

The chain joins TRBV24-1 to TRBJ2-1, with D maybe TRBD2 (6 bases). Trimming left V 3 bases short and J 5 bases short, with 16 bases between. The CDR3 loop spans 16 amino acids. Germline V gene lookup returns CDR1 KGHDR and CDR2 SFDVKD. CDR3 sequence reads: CATSDPKPTSNNEQFF. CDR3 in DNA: TGTGCCACCAGTGATCCTAAGCCGACTAGTAACAATGAGCAGTTCTTC.

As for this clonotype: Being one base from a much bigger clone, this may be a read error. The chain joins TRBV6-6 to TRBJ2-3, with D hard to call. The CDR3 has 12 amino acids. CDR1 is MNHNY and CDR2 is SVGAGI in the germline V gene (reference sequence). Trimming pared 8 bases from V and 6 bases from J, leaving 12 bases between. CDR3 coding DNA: TGTGCCAGCTGTCCCGGTGGGGATACGCAGTATTTT. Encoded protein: CASCPGGDTQYF.

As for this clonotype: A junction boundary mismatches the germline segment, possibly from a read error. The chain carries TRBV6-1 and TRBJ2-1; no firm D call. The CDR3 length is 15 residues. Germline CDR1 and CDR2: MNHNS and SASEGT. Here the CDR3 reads CASSETWVAQDEQFF. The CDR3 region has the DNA TGTGCCAGCAGTGAAACTTGGGTAGCTCAGGATGAGCAATTCTTC.

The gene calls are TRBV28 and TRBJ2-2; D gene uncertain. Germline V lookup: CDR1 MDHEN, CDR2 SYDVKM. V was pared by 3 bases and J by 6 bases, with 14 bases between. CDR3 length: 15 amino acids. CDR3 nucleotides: TGTGCCAGCAGTTTGACGCTAAGGTTGGCCGGGGAGCTGTTTTTT. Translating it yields CASSLTLRLAGELFF.

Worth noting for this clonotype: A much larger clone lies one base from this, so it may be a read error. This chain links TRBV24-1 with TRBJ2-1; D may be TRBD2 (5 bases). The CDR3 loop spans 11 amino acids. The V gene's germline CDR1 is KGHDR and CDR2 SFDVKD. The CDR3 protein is CVTSEGNEQFF. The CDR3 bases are TGTGTCACCAGCGAGGGAAATGAGCAGTTCTTC.

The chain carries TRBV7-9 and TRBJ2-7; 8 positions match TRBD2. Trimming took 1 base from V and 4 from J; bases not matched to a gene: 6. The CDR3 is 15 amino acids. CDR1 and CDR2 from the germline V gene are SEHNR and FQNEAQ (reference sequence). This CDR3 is CASSLGGLEGYEQYF. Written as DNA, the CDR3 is TGTGCCAGCAGCTTAGGGGGACTAGAGGGATACGAGCAGTACTTC.

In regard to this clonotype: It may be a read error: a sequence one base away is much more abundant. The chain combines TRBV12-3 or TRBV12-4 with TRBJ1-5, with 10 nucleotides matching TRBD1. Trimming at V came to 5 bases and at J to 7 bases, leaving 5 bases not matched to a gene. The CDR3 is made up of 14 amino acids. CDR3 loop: CASSQTGGGQPQHF. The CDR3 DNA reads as TGTGCCAGCAGTCAGACAGGGGGCGGGCAGCCCCAGCATTTT.

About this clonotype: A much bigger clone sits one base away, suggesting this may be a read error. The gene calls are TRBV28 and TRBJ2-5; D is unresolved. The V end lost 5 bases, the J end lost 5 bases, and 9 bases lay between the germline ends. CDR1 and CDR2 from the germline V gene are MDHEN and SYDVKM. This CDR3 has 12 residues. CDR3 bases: TGTGCCAGCAGTATATCGCCGGAGACCCAGTACTTC. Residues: CASSISPETQYF.

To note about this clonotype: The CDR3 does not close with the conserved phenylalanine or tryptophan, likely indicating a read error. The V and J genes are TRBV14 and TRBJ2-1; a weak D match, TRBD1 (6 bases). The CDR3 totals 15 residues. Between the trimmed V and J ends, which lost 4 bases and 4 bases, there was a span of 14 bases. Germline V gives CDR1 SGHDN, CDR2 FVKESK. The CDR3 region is CASSPRDTKYNEQFL. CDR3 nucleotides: TGTGCCAGCAGCCCCCGGGACACCAAATACAATGAGCAGTTCTTA.

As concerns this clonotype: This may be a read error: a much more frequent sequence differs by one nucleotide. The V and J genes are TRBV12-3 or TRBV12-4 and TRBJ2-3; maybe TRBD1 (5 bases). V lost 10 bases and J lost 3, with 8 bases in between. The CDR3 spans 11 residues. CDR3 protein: CANRSTDTQYF. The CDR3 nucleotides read TGTGCCAACAGGTCGACAGATACGCAGTATTTT.

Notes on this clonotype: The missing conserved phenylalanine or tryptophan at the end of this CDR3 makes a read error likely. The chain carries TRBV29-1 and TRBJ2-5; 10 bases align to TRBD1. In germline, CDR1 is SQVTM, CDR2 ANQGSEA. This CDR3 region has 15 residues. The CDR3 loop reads CSVKDWTGGRETQYL. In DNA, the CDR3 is TGCAGTGTTAAGGACTGGACAGGGGGACGGGAGACCCAGTACTTA.

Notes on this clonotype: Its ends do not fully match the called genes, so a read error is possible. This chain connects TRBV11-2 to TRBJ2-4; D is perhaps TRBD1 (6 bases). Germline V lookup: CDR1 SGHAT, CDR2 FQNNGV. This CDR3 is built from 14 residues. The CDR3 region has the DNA TGTGCCAGCAGCTTAGGGGGGCTGAAAAACACTCAGTACTTC. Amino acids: CASSLGGLKNTQYF.

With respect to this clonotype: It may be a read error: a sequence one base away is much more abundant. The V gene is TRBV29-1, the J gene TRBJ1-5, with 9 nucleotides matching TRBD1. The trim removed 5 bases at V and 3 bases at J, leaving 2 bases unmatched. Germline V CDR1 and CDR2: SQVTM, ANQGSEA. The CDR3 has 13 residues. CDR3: CSVRTGDNQPQHF. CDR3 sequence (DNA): TGCAGCGTTCGGACAGGGGACAATCAGCCCCAGCATTTT.

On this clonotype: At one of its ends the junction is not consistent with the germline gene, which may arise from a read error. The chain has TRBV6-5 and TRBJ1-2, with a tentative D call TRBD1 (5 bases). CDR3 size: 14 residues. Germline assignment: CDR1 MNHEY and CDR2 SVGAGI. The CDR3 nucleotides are TGTGACAGCAGTTATCGGGACTCAGGGCCAGGCTACACCTTC. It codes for CDSSYRDSGPGYTF.

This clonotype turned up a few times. The CDR3 DNA is TGTGCCAGCAGTTTGAGTAGACTAGCGGGAACCGATGAGCAGTTCTTC. Protein sequence: CASSLSRLAGTDEQFF. The rearrangement links TRBV12-3 or TRBV12-4 to TRBJ2-1, with TRBD2 matching 11 bases. V lost 3 bases and J lost 8; bases outside the gene matches: 9. The CDR3 has 16 amino acids.

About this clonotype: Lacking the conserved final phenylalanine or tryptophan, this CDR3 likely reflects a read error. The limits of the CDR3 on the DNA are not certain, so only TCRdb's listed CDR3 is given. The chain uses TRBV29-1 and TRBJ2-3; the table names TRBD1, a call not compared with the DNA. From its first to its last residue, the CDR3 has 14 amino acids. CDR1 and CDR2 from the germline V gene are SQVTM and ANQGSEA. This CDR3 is CSVEAGGSTDTRYL.

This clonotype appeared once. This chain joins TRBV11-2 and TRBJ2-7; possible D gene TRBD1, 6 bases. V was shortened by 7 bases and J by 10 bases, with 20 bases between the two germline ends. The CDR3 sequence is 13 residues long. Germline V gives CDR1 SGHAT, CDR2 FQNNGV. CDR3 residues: CASISSGKGEQYF. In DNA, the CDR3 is TGTGCCAGCATCTCCTCCGGGAAGGGGGAACAGTACTTC.

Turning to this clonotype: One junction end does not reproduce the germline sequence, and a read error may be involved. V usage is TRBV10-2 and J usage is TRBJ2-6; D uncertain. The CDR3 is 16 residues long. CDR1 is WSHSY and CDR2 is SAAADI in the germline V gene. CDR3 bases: TGCGCCAGTAGTGCCAATCTTGGCTCTGGGGCCAACGTCCTGACTTTC. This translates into CASSANLGSGANVLTF.

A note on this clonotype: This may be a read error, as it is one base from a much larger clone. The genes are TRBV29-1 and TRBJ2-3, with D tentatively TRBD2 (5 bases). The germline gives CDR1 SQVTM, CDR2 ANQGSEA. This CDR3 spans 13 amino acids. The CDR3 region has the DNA TGCAGCGTTGACGAAGTGGTCGGGGATACGCGGTATTTT. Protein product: CSVDEVVGDTRYF.

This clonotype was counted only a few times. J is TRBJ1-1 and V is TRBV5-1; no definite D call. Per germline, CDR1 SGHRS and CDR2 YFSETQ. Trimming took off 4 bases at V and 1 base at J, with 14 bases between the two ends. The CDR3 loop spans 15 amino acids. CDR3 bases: TGCGCCAGCAGCACCCGCGGCAGGACGAACACTGAAGCTTTCTTT. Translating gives CASSTRGRTNTEAFF. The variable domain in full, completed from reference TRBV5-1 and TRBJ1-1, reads KAGVTQTPRYLIKTRGQQVTLSCSPISGHRSVSWYQQTPGQGLQFLFEYFSETQRNKGNFPGRFSGRQFSNSRSEMNVSTLELGDSALYLCASSTRGRTNTEAFFGQGTRLTVV.

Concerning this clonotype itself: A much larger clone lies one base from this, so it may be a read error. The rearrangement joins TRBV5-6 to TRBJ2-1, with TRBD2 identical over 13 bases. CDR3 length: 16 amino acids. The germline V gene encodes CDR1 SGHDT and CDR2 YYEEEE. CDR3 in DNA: TGTGCCGGCAGTTCGCTTCGACTAGCGGGAGGTAATGAGCAGTTCTTC. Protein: CAGSSLRLAGGNEQFF.

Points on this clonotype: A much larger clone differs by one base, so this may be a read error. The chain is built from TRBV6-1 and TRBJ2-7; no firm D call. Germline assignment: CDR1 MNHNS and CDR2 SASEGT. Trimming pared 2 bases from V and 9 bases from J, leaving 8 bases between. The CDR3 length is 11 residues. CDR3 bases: TGTGCCAGCAGTGAAATCCGCGGGCAGTACTTC. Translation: CASSEIRGQYF.

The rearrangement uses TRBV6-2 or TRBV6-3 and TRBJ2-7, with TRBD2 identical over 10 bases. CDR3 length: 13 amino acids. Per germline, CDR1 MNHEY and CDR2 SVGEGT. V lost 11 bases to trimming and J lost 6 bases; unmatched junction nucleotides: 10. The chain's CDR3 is CAGSSSGRREQYF. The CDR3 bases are TGTGCCGGTAGTTCTAGCGGGAGACGCGAGCAGTACTTC.